The 29 T cell receptor beta chains given below trace back to one sample, sequenced in a study of molecular identifiers for immune sequencing clone quantification. TCRdb called the PCR reads again in MiXCR, with one record for every CDR3 protein. The sample has approximately 500,000 distinct CDR3 sequences, around 23% seen once. What was sequenced was naive CD8+ T cells from blood, with Jurkat cell RNA spiked in. The sample's subset: FACS-sorted CD8+CD4-CCR7+CD45RA+ naive T cells. The receptors here all came from a human donor in good health. Some libraries in this study had Jurkat cell RNA spiked in.

This clonotype was counted at least ten times. The rearrangement uses TRBV12-3 or TRBV12-4 and TRBJ1-1, with no clear D. The CDR3 loop spans 13 amino acids. Trimming took 2 bases from V and 8 from J, leaving 12 bases between them. The CDR3 DNA sequence: TGTGCCAGCAGTTTAACGCGGGATCCCGAAGCTTTCTTT. Protein: CASSLTRDPEAFF.

To note about this clonotype: A junction boundary mismatches the germline segment, possibly from a read error. The V gene is TRBV9, the J gene TRBJ2-2; a weak D match, TRBD1 (6 bases). Per germline, CDR1 SGDLS and CDR2 YYNGEE. The CDR3 has 16 amino acids. The CDR3 coding sequence is TGTGCCAGCGGCGTAGACCCCAGGGGAAGGACCGGGGAGCTGTTTTTT. Protein sequence: CASGVDPRGRTGELFF.

This clonotype was observed a handful of times. V is TRBV28 and J is TRBJ2-5, with D possibly being TRBD2 (6 bases). V lost 5 bases, J lost 5 bases, and 12 bases lay in between. Germline CDR1 and CDR2: MDHEN and SYDVKM. The CDR3 consists of 13 residues. CDR3 region: CASSPSRGETQYF. DNA for the CDR3: TGTGCCAGCAGTCCATCTCGGGGGGAGACCCAGTACTTC.

V gene TRBV4-3 combines with J gene TRBJ2-2; 12 bases are a match to TRBD2. Germline V CDR1 and CDR2: LGHNA, YSLEER. The J segment lost 9 bases and the V segment lost 1 base, leaving 6 bases of the junction unmatched. The CDR3 has 16 amino acids. CDR3 region: CASSQGLAGDYWELFF. The CDR3 DNA follows: TGCGCCAGCAGCCAAGGACTAGCGGGAGATTACTGGGAGCTGTTTTTT.

This clonotype was seen a handful of times. Possible read error: a much larger clone is one base away. The chain has TRBV2 and TRBJ2-3; D uncertain. This CDR3 spans 15 amino acids. The V gene lost 2 bases and the J gene lost 5 bases, with 14 bases spanning the gap. Per the germline V gene, CDR1 is SNHLY and CDR2 is FYNNEI. For the CDR3, the DNA is TGTGCCAGCAGTGAAAAAAGGCTGGTCGTAGATACGCAGTATTTT. This gives the protein CASSEKRLVVDTQYF.

This clonotype has a count of ten or more. The gene calls are TRBV9 and TRBJ1-1, with D possibly being TRBD1 (6 bases). Per germline, CDR1 SGDLS and CDR2 YYNGEE. CDR3 length equals 17 residues. Trimming left V 0 bases short and J 0 bases short, with 15 bases between. CDR3 coding DNA: TGTGCCAGCAGCGTAGTGGACAGCACGTGGATGAACACTGAAGCTTTCTTT. Translation gives CASSVVDSTWMNTEAFF. The variable domain in full, with the rest retrieved from reference TRBV9 and TRBJ1-1, is DSGVTQTPKHLITATGQRVTLRCSPRSGDLSVYWYQQSLDQGLQFLIQYYNGEERAKGNILERFSAQQFPDLHSELNLSSLELGDSALYFCASSVVDSTWMNTEAFFGQGTRLTVV.

This clonotype was seen at least ten times. V and J are TRBV4-1 and TRBJ1-1, with no clear D. Germline V gene data show CDR1 as MGHRA and CDR2 as YSYEKL. V lost 2 bases and J lost 1, with 17 bases in between. The CDR3 has 17 residues. CDR3 nucleotide sequence: TGCGCCAGCAGCCAAAAAGACGGATGGGGTAAGAACACTGAAGCTTTCTTT. Residues: CASSQKDGWGKNTEAFF.

This clonotype was seen a handful of times. The chain employs TRBV7-9 and TRBJ1-1, with TRBD1 matching over 9 bases. The CDR3 is 19 residues long. Germline CDR1 and CDR2: SEHNR and FQNEAQ (reference sequence). V lost 6 bases to trimming and J lost 4 bases; unmatched junction nucleotides: 21. This CDR3 is CASSPRVGTGPSLSTEAFF. The CDR3 DNA is TGTGCCAGCAGTCCGAGGGTGGGGACAGGGCCCTCTTTGAGCACTGAAGCTTTCTTT.

The chain couples TRBV7-8 to TRBJ1-5, with 7 bases identical to TRBD1. Germline V gene data show CDR1 as SGHVS and CDR2 as FQNEAQ. Trimming at V came to 5 bases and at J to 4 bases, leaving 14 bases not matched to a gene. The length of the CDR3 is 17 residues. CDR3 nucleotides: TGTGCCAGCAGCCCCCGGGTTCCAGGGGGTGGAAATCAGCCCCAGCATTTT. It encodes CASSPRVPGGGNQPQHF.

V is TRBV13 and J is TRBJ2-5; the D call may be TRBD1 or TRBD2 (5 bases each). Trimming stripped 2 bases from V and 5 bases from J, with 15 bases between. The CDR3 has 15 residues. CDR1 PRHDT and CDR2 FYEKMQ come from the germline V gene (reference sequence). The CDR3 sequence is CASSLTGTPKETQYF. The CDR3 region has the DNA TGTGCCAGCAGCTTAACTGGGACCCCCAAGGAGACCCAGTACTTC. Supplemented by reference TRBV13 and TRBJ2-5, the full variable domain reads AAGVIQSPRHLIKEKRETATLKCYPIPRHDTVYWYQQGPGQDPQFLISFYEKMQSDKGSIPDRFSAQQFSDYHSELNMSSLELGDSALYFCASSLTGTPKETQYFGPGTRLLVL.

Points on this clonotype: This may arise from a read error, as a much more abundant clone is one base away. Because it lacks the conserved phenylalanine or tryptophan at the end, this CDR3 is likely a read error. The CDR3 DNA is TGTGCCAGCAGCAACATCGGAGACTACAATGAGCAGTTCCTC. This encodes CASSNIGDYNEQFL. The chain is built from TRBV7-2 and TRBJ2-1; D not certain. Germline values: CDR1 SGHTA, CDR2 FQGNSA. This CDR3 contains 14 residues. The V and J ends lost 5 bases and 3 bases respectively, with 11 bases between them.

This clonotype showed up many times. The V gene is TRBV14, the J gene TRBJ2-3, with D possibly being TRBD2 (5 bases). The ends were cut back, 0 bases at V and 4 bases at J, with 14 bases in the middle. The CDR3 runs to 16 residues. In germline, CDR1 is SGHDN, CDR2 FVKESK. The CDR3 sequence: CASSQDMGPAADTQYF. As DNA, the CDR3 is TGTGCCAGCAGCCAAGACATGGGTCCAGCGGCAGATACGCAGTATTTT. Based on the CDR3 plus reference TRBV14 and TRBJ2-3, the full variable domain is EAGVTQFPSHSVIEKGQTVTLRCDPISGHDNLYWYRRVMGKEIKFLLHFVKESKQDESGMPNNRFLAERTGGTYSTLKVQPAELEDSGVYFCASSQDMGPAADTQYFGPGTRLTVL.

This clonotype appeared a few times. The chain combines TRBV11-2 with TRBJ2-5; 10 bases fit TRBD2. Trimming took 6 bases from V and 7 from J; bases not matched to a gene: 17. Per the germline V gene, CDR1 is SGHAT and CDR2 is FQNNGV. The CDR3 spans 17 residues. The CDR3 DNA reads as TGTGCCAGCAGTGCTTACTCCGGAGCGGGGGGGATGGTGACCCAGTACTTC. This gives the protein CASSAYSGAGGMVTQYF.

Regarding this clonotype: Possible read error: a much larger clone is one base away. The chain carries TRBV24-1 and TRBJ2-7; D remains ambiguous. The germline V gene has CDR1 KGHDR and CDR2 SFDVKD. The V gene lost 5 bases and the J gene lost 0 bases, with 13 bases spanning the gap. This CDR3 is built from 15 residues. As DNA, the CDR3 is TGTGCCACCAGTGGTCCAGCCCGGAGCTCCTACGAGCAGTACTTC. Protein sequence: CATSGPARSSYEQYF.

This clonotype was seen repeatedly, ten times or more. The rearrangement joins TRBV6-5 to TRBJ2-7; tentatively, D is TRBD2 (5 bases). Germline V gene lookup returns CDR1 MNHEY and CDR2 SVGAGI. The CDR3 is made up of 15 amino acids. Trimming removed 0 bases at V and 3 bases at J, with 12 bases between. DNA for the CDR3: TGTGCCAGCAGTTACTCGACACCGGGGTTCTACGAGCAGTACTTC. Translation: CASSYSTPGFYEQYF.

This chain joins TRBV7-9 and TRBJ2-2, with 7 positions matching TRBD2. CDR3 length: 15 amino acids. The V segment lost 4 bases and the J segment 1 base; nucleotides outside the gene matches: 3. In germline, CDR1 is SEHNR, CDR2 FQNEAQ (reference sequence). In nucleotides, the CDR3 is TGTGCCAGCAGCTCCGGACTAGTGAACACCGGGGAGCTGTTTTTT. It encodes CASSSGLVNTGELFF.

This clonotype showed up many times. V gene TRBV19 combines with J gene TRBJ2-1; 8 bases fit TRBD2. V lost 7 bases, J lost 2 bases, and 4 bases stayed unmatched. The CDR3 loop spans 14 amino acids. CDR1 is LNHDA and CDR2 is SQIVND in the germline V gene (reference sequence). CDR3 protein: CASMETSAYNEQFF. In DNA, the CDR3 is TGTGCCAGTATGGAGACTAGCGCCTACAATGAGCAGTTCTTC.

The chain couples TRBV7-9 to TRBJ2-7; D unclear. Germline CDR1 is SEHNR and CDR2 is FQNEAQ (reference sequence). This CDR3 has 14 residues. Trimming removed 2 bases at V and 2 bases at J, with 10 bases between. The chain's CDR3 is CASSLQDKPYEQYF. In nucleotides, the CDR3 is TGTGCCAGCAGCTTACAAGACAAGCCCTACGAGCAGTACTTC.

The chain couples TRBV5-6 to TRBJ2-3; D could derive from TRBD1 or TRBD2 (6 bases each). V gave up 3 bases and J gave up 8 bases, with 22 bases separating them. The germline V gene encodes CDR1 SGHDT and CDR2 YYEEEE. This CDR3 is built from 16 residues. The CDR3 reads CASSYGTGASPATQYF. CDR3 DNA: TGTGCCAGCAGCTATGGAACGGGGGCGTCCCCAGCTACGCAGTATTTT.

There are many counts of this clonotype. The V and J genes are TRBV28 and TRBJ2-6; 9 nucleotides align to TRBD2. Germline-derived CDR1 and CDR2 are MDHEN and SYDVKM. V was pared by 1 base and J by 0 bases, with 4 bases of the junction left unmatched. This CDR3 contains 18 residues. The CDR3 region is CASSLFSSGASGANVLTF. The CDR3 DNA sequence: TGTGCCAGCAGTTTATTCTCTAGCGGGGCCTCTGGGGCCAACGTCCTGACTTTC.

This clonotype was detected many times. V and J are TRBV4-1 and TRBJ1-1; 9 nucleotides match TRBD1. This CDR3 contains 14 residues. Trimming removed 6 bases from V and 3 bases from J; junction bases left unmatched: 5. Germline loops: CDR1 MGHRA, CDR2 YSYEKL. Here the CDR3 DNA reads TGCGCCAGCAGGCGGGACAGGGACTACACTGAAGCTTTCTTT. This codes for CASRRDRDYTEAFF.

The genes are TRBV5-3 and TRBJ2-1; D is ambiguous. Being an ORF, TRBV5-3 has a function that is uncertain. The V gene lost 8 bases and the J gene lost 3 bases, with 15 bases spanning the gap. The CDR3 consists of 14 residues. DNA of the CDR3: TGTGCCAGCAGCCGACTGGGGTACTACAATGAGCAGTTCTTC. It specifies CASSRLGYYNEQFF.

The DNA for the CDR3 is TGTGCCAGCAGTTTATCGATCGGGAGAGGCGAGCAGTACTTC. Amino acids: CASSLSIGRGEQYF. The chain combines TRBV27 with TRBJ2-7, with TRBD2 as a possible D gene (6 bases). V gave up 0 bases and J gave up 6 bases, with 12 bases separating them. CDR3 size: 14 residues. CDR1 is MNHEY, CDR2 SMNVEV, per germline (reference sequence).

The chain is built from TRBV9 and TRBJ2-3; no clear D gene. V dropped 0 bases and J dropped 0 bases, with 8 bases sitting between them. The length of the CDR3 is 15 residues. Germline CDR1 is SGDLS and CDR2 is YYNGEE. The CDR3 DNA sequence: TGTGCCAGCAGCGTAGTAAGTTCTAGCACAGATACGCAGTATTTT. It encodes CASSVVSSSTDTQYF.

The chain has TRBV6-6 and TRBJ2-7; D may be TRBD1 or TRBD2 (6 bases each). Germline V gives CDR1 MNHNY, CDR2 SVGAGI (reference sequence). The V and J ends lost 5 bases and 6 bases respectively, with 20 bases between them. The CDR3 consists of 15 residues. The CDR3 loop reads CASSTYRDFRPEQYF. In DNA, the CDR3 is TGTGCCAGCAGTACCTACAGGGACTTTAGACCCGAGCAGTACTTC.

The table lists this clonotype with a few counts. The rearrangement links TRBV5-6 to TRBJ2-5; D is uncertain. The germline V gene encodes CDR1 SGHDT and CDR2 YYEEEE. The V gene lost 1 base and the J gene lost 5 bases, with 12 bases spanning the gap. The CDR3 spans 14 residues. This CDR3 reads CASSLWRGTETQYF. CDR3 DNA sequence: TGTGCCAGCAGCTTGTGGCGAGGTACGGAGACCCAGTACTTC.

This clonotype was detected a few times. The junction does not match germline at one end; this may be a read error. The rearrangement uses TRBV5-3 and TRBJ1-1; D not resolved. TRBV5-3 is classed as an ORF, of uncertain function. This CDR3 is built from 11 residues. The CDR3 loop reads CASSLPRGAFF. The CDR3 DNA is TGTGCCAGCAGCTTGCCGCGTGGAGCTTTCTTT.

The V gene is TRBV5-6, the J gene TRBJ2-7; D is unresolved. Looked up from germline, CDR1 is SGHDT and CDR2 is YYEEEE. CDR3 length equals 13 residues. V was clipped by 2 bases and J by 3 bases, with 9 bases between them. The CDR3 sequence is CASSFAQSYEQYF. CDR3 DNA: TGTGCCAGCAGCTTCGCCCAGAGCTACGAGCAGTACTTC.

The table lists this clonotype with many counts. The gene calls are TRBV29-1 and TRBJ2-2, with unresolved D. This CDR3 region has 16 residues. Looked up from germline, CDR1 is SQVTM and CDR2 is ANQGSEA. V lost 0 bases to trimming and J lost 3 bases, with 14 bases between them. The CDR3 protein is CSVEDLTRVDTGELFF. In DNA form, the CDR3 reads TGCAGCGTTGAAGACCTAACCCGAGTGGACACCGGGGAGCTGTTTTTT.